These 27 T cell receptor beta chains were all obtained from the same sample, sequenced in a study of cytomegalovirus exposure and HLA in healthy donors. Primers included in the PCR were 60 Vbeta and 13 Jbeta primers. Method: immunoSEQ multiplex PCR; TCRdb's copy keeps in-frame clones and lacks some. The sample includes 150,000 to 200,000 clones, about 79% of them seen just once. Sequencing was done on a sample of PBMCs. The receptors come from a man in his fifties in good health and CMV-seropositive.

V usage is TRBV7-9 and J usage is TRBJ2-5; D perhaps matches TRBD1 (5 bases). The germline gives CDR1 SEHNR, CDR2 FQNEAQ (reference sequence). V was trimmed by 4 bases and J by 3 bases, leaving 9 bases between them. This CDR3 has 13 residues. The CDR3 nucleotides are TGTGCCAGCAGCTGGCAGGGAAAAGAGACCCAGTACTTC. Its protein product is CASSWQGKETQYF.

The sample holds one count of this clone. The rearrangement links TRBV5-1 to TRBJ2-1; D perhaps matches TRBD1 (6 bases). The V gene's germline CDR1 is SGHRS and CDR2 YFSETQ. V lost 4 bases to trimming and J lost 5 bases, with 16 bases between them. The length of the CDR3 is 15 residues. The CDR3 protein is CASSQTGNRDNEQFF. CDR3 nucleotides: TGCGCCAGCAGCCAAACAGGGAATCGGGACAATGAGCAGTTCTTC.

This sequence joins TRBV11-3 and TRBJ2-7; D perhaps matches TRBD2 (6 bases). With 5 bases removed from V and 5 bases from J, the gap between germline ends came to 16 bases. Looked up from germline, CDR1 is SGHNT and CDR2 is YENEEA. This CDR3 has 14 residues. CDR3 in DNA: TGTGCCAGCAGCATGGGACTCCGTAACCACGAGCAGTACTTC. Translating it yields CASSMGLRNHEQYF.

This chain links TRBV27 with TRBJ2-1; a weak D match, TRBD1 (5 bases). Trimming took 1 base from V and 7 from J, leaving 17 bases between them. There are 16 residues in the CDR3. Germline CDR1 reads MNHEY; CDR2 reads SMNVEV (reference sequence). In DNA, the CDR3 is TGTGCCAGCAGTTTATTTTTTTCGGCAGGGAAAAATGAGCAGTTCTTC. It encodes CASSLFFSAGKNEQFF.

The chain uses TRBV28 and TRBJ1-5; no reliable D call. The CDR3 is 12 residues long. Per germline, CDR1 MDHEN and CDR2 SYDVKM. Trimming removed 3 bases from V and 7 bases from J, with 7 bases in between. CDR3 protein: CASSLREQPQHF. Here the CDR3 DNA reads TGTGCCAGCAGTTTGAGGGAACAGCCCCAGCATTTT. Supplemented by reference TRBV28 and TRBJ1-5, the full variable domain reads DVKVTQSSRYLVKRTGEKVFLECVQDMDHENMFWYRQDPGLGLRLIYFSYDVKMKEKGDIPEGYSVSREKKERFSLILESASTNQTSMYLCASSLREQPQHFGDGTRLSIL.

The chain has TRBV27 and TRBJ2-7, with D perhaps TRBD2 (7 bases). V lost 7 bases, J lost 4 bases, and 20 bases lay in between. This CDR3 has 15 residues. Germline lookup yields CDR1 MNHEY and CDR2 SMNVEV (reference sequence). CDR3 region: CASIKGGLPPYEQYF. DNA of the CDR3: TGTGCCAGCATCAAAGGGGGACTACCTCCTTACGAGCAGTACTTC.

This sequence joins TRBV6-5 and TRBJ1-5; TRBD1 matches 8 bases. Germline lookup yields CDR1 MNHEY and CDR2 SVGAGI. This CDR3 has 14 residues. With V trimmed by 4 bases and J by 6 bases, 5 bases remained unmatched. The DNA for the CDR3 is TGTGCCAGCAGTTCCCGGACAGGGTTTCAGCCCCAGCATTTT. It yields the protein CASSSRTGFQPQHF.

This clone came up once. The genes are TRBV19 and TRBJ2-1; the match to TRBD1 covers 7 bases. Losses at the gene ends were 6 bases for V and 5 bases for J; bases not matched to a gene: 13. This CDR3 is 16 amino acids long. The germline gives CDR1 LNHDA, CDR2 SQIVND (reference sequence). The CDR3, as DNA: TGTGCCAGTAGCCGTACCAACAGGGGATATGACAATGAGCAGTTCTTC. The encoded protein is CASSRTNRGYDNEQFF.

This chain links TRBV7-9 with TRBJ1-1; D gene ambiguous. The ends were cut back, 4 bases at V and 1 base at J, with 10 bases in the middle. The CDR3 consists of 14 residues. Germline CDR1 reads SEHNR; CDR2 reads FQNEAQ (reference sequence). The CDR3 nucleotides read TGTGCCAGCAGCTCCTACCGGGGGAACACTGAAGCTTTCTTT. It translates to CASSSYRGNTEAFF.

The V and J genes are TRBV28 and TRBJ2-6; D might be TRBD1 (6 bases). This CDR3 is 18 amino acids long. V lost 6 bases, J lost 0 bases, and 18 bases lay in between. The germline V gene has CDR1 MDHEN and CDR2 SYDVKM. The CDR3: CASRFNRARDSGANVLTF. CDR3 in DNA: TGTGCCAGCAGGTTCAACAGGGCAAGAGACTCTGGGGCCAACGTCCTGACTTTC.

The genes are TRBV27 and TRBJ2-7; 8 nucleotides match TRBD1. The CDR3 runs to 13 residues. The germline V gene encodes CDR1 MNHEY and CDR2 SMNVEV (reference sequence). The trim removed 6 bases at V and 7 bases at J, leaving 8 bases unmatched. The CDR3 sequence is CASRPNRGWEQYV. CDR3 nucleotide sequence: TGTGCCAGCAGGCCCAACAGGGGGTGGGAGCAGTACGTC.

This clone was picked up one time. This chain connects TRBV28 to TRBJ1-2; 7 nucleotides agree with TRBD1. Germline assignment: CDR1 MDHEN and CDR2 SYDVKM. V gave up 8 bases and J gave up 2 bases; unmatched junction bases: 5. This CDR3 has 13 amino acids. The CDR3 is CASWGDSNYGYTF. DNA of the CDR3: TGTGCCAGCTGGGGGGACAGCAACTATGGCTACACCTTC.

This chain links TRBV7-8 with TRBJ1-1; D perhaps matches TRBD1 (5 bases). V was cut by 5 bases and J by 4 bases, with 23 bases left in between. Germline V CDR1 and CDR2: SGHVS, FQNEAQ. This CDR3 contains 17 residues. The CDR3 DNA sequence: TGTGCCAGCAGCCCGCAGCTCTTTGGGGGGGTATTCACTGAAGCTTTCTTT. Protein: CASSPQLFGGVFTEAFF.

With respect to this clone: One end of the junction varies from germline; a read error may be responsible. V is TRBV29-1 and J is TRBJ1-2, with D possibly TRBD1 on 6 matching bases. Germline CDR1 SQVTM, CDR2 ANQGSEA. CDR3 size: 11 residues. CDR3 bases: TGCAGCGTTCAAGACAGGAATGGCTACACCTTC. It encodes CSVQDRNGYTF. The full variable domain, with the rest looked up from reference TRBV29-1 and TRBJ1-2, is SAVISQKPSRDICQRGTSLTIQCQVDSQVTMMFWYRQQPGQSLTLIATANQGSEATYESGFVIDKFPISRPNLTFSTLTVSNMSPEDSSIYLCSVQDRNGYTFGSGTRLTVV.

The V call is TRBV5-1, the J call TRBJ2-3; a possible D gene is TRBD1 (5 bases). V was trimmed by 4 bases and J by 2 bases, leaving 11 bases between them. The CDR3 loop spans 14 amino acids. Germline V CDR1 and CDR2: SGHRS, YFSETQ. This chain's CDR3 is CASSQDSATDTQYF. DNA for the CDR3: TGCGCCAGCAGCCAAGACAGCGCCACAGATACGCAGTATTTT.

The CDR3 here is CASTTWSLNGPQHF. DNA of the CDR3: TGTGCCAGTACCACCTGGTCCCTAAACGGGCCCCAGCATTTT. V gene TRBV19 combines with J gene TRBJ1-5; the D is unclear. Germline values: CDR1 LNHDA, CDR2 SQIVND (reference sequence). The V end lost 7 bases, the J end lost 9 bases, and 19 bases lay between the germline ends. The CDR3 consists of 14 residues.

The genes are TRBV5-6 and TRBJ2-2; 9 positions match TRBD1. The CDR3 spans 14 residues. V lost 4 bases to trimming and J lost 5 bases; unmatched junction nucleotides: 3. Germline loops: CDR1 SGHDT, CDR2 YYEEEE. The CDR3 sequence: CASSPGTGTGELFF. The CDR3 DNA follows: TGTGCCAGCAGCCCAGGGACAGGGACCGGGGAGCTGTTTTTT.

The chain joins TRBV28 to TRBJ1-1; weak D call: TRBD1 (6 bases). CDR1 and CDR2 from the germline V gene are MDHEN and SYDVKM. CDR3 length equals 15 residues. V lost 6 bases, J lost 0 bases, and 14 bases lay in between. The CDR3 DNA reads as TGTGCCAGCAGCCCGACCGGGACATTGAACACTGAAGCTTTCTTT. This codes for CASSPTGTLNTEAFF.

The rearrangement uses TRBV2 and TRBJ2-5, with 9 bases matching TRBD1. Germline-derived CDR1 and CDR2 are SNHLY and FYNNEI. V was pared by 3 bases and J by 2 bases, with 4 bases of the junction left unmatched. The CDR3 covers 15 residues. DNA for the CDR3: TGTGCCAGCAGTGAGGTGGGACAGGGACAAGAGACCCAGTACTTC. As protein: CASSEVGQGQETQYF.

This clone has only one observation. In DNA form, the CDR3 reads TGTGCCAGCAGCCAGGACAGGGCCTATGGCTACACCTTC. It translates to CASSQDRAYGYTF. V usage is TRBV5-4 and J usage is TRBJ1-2; 8 bases fit TRBD1. V trimming: 4 bases; J trimming: 4 bases; junction bases outside the gene matches: 3. The CDR3 consists of 13 residues. Germline CDR1 SGHNT, CDR2 YYREEE (reference sequence).

V and J are TRBV5-4 and TRBJ2-5, with TRBD2 matching 13 bases. CDR3 size: 17 residues. Germline assignment: CDR1 SGHNT and CDR2 YYREEE (reference sequence). V was pared by 4 bases and J by 1 base, with 7 bases of the junction left unmatched. The CDR3 coding sequence is TGTGCCAGCAGCCGGTATACTAGCGGGGGGGCCCAAGAGACCCAGTACTTC. Amino acid sequence: CASSRYTSGGAQETQYF.

The chain uses TRBV6-1 and TRBJ1-1, with no clear D. Germline V gives CDR1 MNHNS, CDR2 SASEGT. Trimming removed 8 bases from V and 2 bases from J, with 12 bases in between. The length of the CDR3 is 13 residues. The CDR3 loop reads CASAAGRNTEAFF. Written as DNA, the CDR3 is TGTGCCAGCGCCGCGGGGAGAAACACTGAAGCTTTCTTT.

The chain has TRBV28 and TRBJ1-1; 10 positions match TRBD1. V gave up 4 bases and J gave up 3 bases; unmatched junction bases: 2. The CDR3 spans 14 residues. Germline CDR1 MDHEN, CDR2 SYDVKM. As DNA, the CDR3 is TGTGCCAGCAGTTCGGGACAGGGGTACACTGAAGCTTTCTTT. Protein: CASSSGQGYTEAFF.

This chain connects TRBV14 to TRBJ2-5; 8 positions match TRBD1. Trimming took 3 bases from V and 5 from J; bases not matched to a gene: 11. CDR1 is SGHDN and CDR2 is FVKESK in the germline V gene. The CDR3 runs to 16 residues. CDR3 sequence reads: CASSQGRDRFRETQYF. Written as DNA, the CDR3 is TGTGCCAGCAGCCAGGGCCGGGACAGGTTTCGGGAGACCCAGTACTTC. Based on the CDR3 plus reference TRBV14 and TRBJ2-5, the full variable domain is EAGVTQFPSHSVIEKGQTVTLRCDPISGHDNLYWYRRVMGKEIKFLLHFVKESKQDESGMPNNRFLAERTGGTYSTLKVQPAELEDSGVYFCASSQGRDRFRETQYFGPGTRLLVL.

This sequence joins TRBV6-6 and TRBJ2-5; 10 nucleotides agree with TRBD2. The CDR3 is made up of 14 amino acids. After removal of 8 bases from V and 2 bases from J, the junction contained 5 bases not matched to a gene. The germline gives CDR1 MNHNY, CDR2 SVGAGI (reference sequence). The CDR3 DNA follows: TGTGCCAGCTCAGGACTAGCGGAACAAGAGACCCAGTACTTC. Translated: CASSGLAEQETQYF.

The CDR3 DNA is TGTGCTAGTGCTCGGGGACAGGGGGTAGATAATGAGCAGTTCTTC. This codes for CASARGQGVDNEQFF. The chain carries TRBV12-5 and TRBJ2-1; 11 bases line up with TRBD1. CDR3 length: 15 amino acids. CDR1 LGHNT and CDR2 FRNRAP come from the germline V gene. V gave up 7 bases and J gave up 7 bases; unmatched junction bases: 9.

The chain recombines TRBV5-6 with TRBJ1-5; 9 bases are shared with TRBD1. J lost 4 bases, V lost 1 base, and 3 bases had no gene match. CDR1 SGHDT and CDR2 YYEEEE come from the germline V gene. CDR3 length: 15 amino acids. In DNA form, the CDR3 reads TGTGCCAGCAGCTTGACGGGACAGGGAAATCAGCCCCAGCATTTT. Amino acid sequence: CASSLTGQGNQPQHF.